This T cell receptor beta chain was identified in a study of CXCR3 chemokines and chemotherapy response in bladder cancer. This clonotype was detected ten times or more. Germline V CDR1 and CDR2: SEHNR, FQNEAQ (reference sequence). The V and J ends lost 3 bases and 2 bases, in that order; junction bases with no gene match: 6. This CDR3 is built from 16 residues. TCRdb redid the calling of the PCR reads with MiXCR, one entry per CDR3 protein. The table lists about 5,000 distinct CDR3 sequences, around 14% of them singletons. The chain uses TRBV7-9 and TRBJ2-3; TRBD1 matches 9 bases. Sampling took place from a patient whose treatment included neoadjuvant chemotherapy. This TCR derives from a human donor with bladder cancer that responded to neoadjuvant chemotherapy. Here the CDR3 DNA reads TGTGCCAGCAGCTTGACGGGACAGGGATACACAGATACGCAGTATTTT. Translated, it gives CASSLTGQGYTDTQYF.